Detailed here is one T cell receptor beta chain. Its antigen is unknown. Possible read error: a much larger clone is one base away. Lacking the conserved final phenylalanine or tryptophan, this CDR3 likely reflects a read error. TCRdb recomputed calls from the reads with MiXCR, one row per CDR3 protein. The data contain nearly 450,000 distinct CDR3 sequences, about a third of them seen just once; the ten biggest clones take up about an eighth. This CDR3 contains 15 residues. The germline gives CDR1 SGHTA, CDR2 FQGNSA. V was clipped by 3 bases and J by 3 bases, with 15 bases between them. The data belong to a study of T cell repertoires in cytomegalovirus infection. Looking at the study overall: Public TCR beta signatures indicated both CMV infection and matching HLA type.

Study conclusions and caveats: Public TCR beta family frequency separated CMV-and-HLA carriers, including in an independent cohort. CMV-specific HLA-C-restricted TCR beta clonotypes dominated the ex vivo response.

The origin of this receptor is a human donor in good health (CMV status not recorded). Some clones in this sample may be carry-over from other donors' samples. Sequencing was performed on PBMCs. The chain couples TRBV7-2 to TRBJ2-7; weak D call: TRBD1 (5 bases). CDR3 nucleotides: TGTGCCAGCAGCTTCGACAGAGGAATCCTCTACGAGCAGTACTTA. Translation gives CASSFDRGILYEQYL.